This TCR beta chain derives from a study of identical twins. Overall study findings and caveats: Cord blood beta clonotypes that were abundant carried fewer insertions, and memory repertoires showed no such trend. Cross-sectional statistical analysis, not tracking of the same donors, underpinned the conclusions. Diverse VJ usage suggested most zero-insertion clonotypes were not invariant T cells.

Each CDR3 protein gets one entry after TCRdb re-called the 5' RACE reads with MiXCR. The table has about 450,000 distinct CDR3 sequences, approximately 18% seen once. Note on this clonotype: The antigen remains unidentified.

Per germline, CDR1 LNHDA and CDR2 SQIVND (reference sequence). This CDR3 spans 16 amino acids. V trimming: 6 bases; J trimming: 8 bases; junction bases outside the gene matches: 7. Sequenced input: naive T cells sorted from blood. This clonotype originated in a man in his fifties or sixties in good health. This chain uses TRBV19 with TRBJ2-1; 16 bases line up with TRBD2. Here the CDR3 DNA reads TGTGCCAGTAGGACAACCGGGACTAGCGGGAGGGATGAGCAGTTCTTC. Protein product: CASRTTGTSGRDEQFF.